Below are 24 T cell receptor beta chains sequenced from a single sample in a study of T cells in women clearing cervical HPV infection. Some clones are missing from TCRdb's copy, which holds only in-frame ones; the method was immunoSEQ multiplex PCR. Here the sample table reports tens of thousands of clones. The specimen was blood buffy coat. Every receptor here comes from a woman between 18 and 70 years old with a cervical HPV16 infection that either progressed to CIN3+ or cleared (not recorded which).

To note about this clone: The CDR3 end falls 3 residues outside the read, so it is completed with the germline J gene. This chain uses TRBV19 with TRBJ1-4; 9 nucleotides match TRBD1. Germline V CDR1 and CDR2: LNHDA, SQIVND (reference sequence). V trimming: 3 bases; J trimming: 3 bases; junction bases outside the gene matches: 2. The CDR3 has 15 amino acids. The sequenced CDR3 bases are TGTGCCAGTAGTATCAGACAGGGGGCTAATGAAAAA. It yields the protein CASSIRQGANEK. The entire CDR3 is CASSIRQGANEKLFF.

As concerns this clone: The CDR3 is cut off 3 residues early in the read; its end comes from the germline J gene. The chain joins TRBV20-1 to TRBJ1-5, with no clear D. CDR3 length: 14 residues. CDR1 is DFQATT and CDR2 is SNEGSKA in the germline V gene (reference sequence). V lost 1 base and J 6 bases, leaving 13 bases between the germline ends. CDR3 DNA, as far as it was read: TGCAGTGCTAGAGTCCCCCGCGCGGGTCAGCCC. Its protein is CSARVPRAGQP. The whole CDR3 sequence reads CSARVPRAGQPQHF.

Notes on this clone: The DNA ends 3 residues before the CDR3 does, and the rest of the CDR3 is filled in from the germline J gene. The J gene is TRBJ2-3, the V gene TRBV7-2; D might be TRBD2 (7 bases). V lost 5 bases and J 0 bases, leaving 12 bases between the germline ends. Per germline, CDR1 SGHTA and CDR2 FQGNSA. The CDR3 contains 15 residues. The CDR3 here is CASSPGGPSTDTQYF. The CDR3 DNA, read in part, is TGTGCCAGCAGCCCCGGGGGGCCTAGCACAGATACG.

On this clone: The read finishes 3 residues shy of the CDR3 end, and the germline J gene is used to complete it. The chain links TRBV30 to TRBJ2-3, with 10 bases lining up with TRBD2. The germline CDR1 and CDR2 sequences are GTSNPN and SVGIG (reference sequence). The CDR3 is 15 residues long. The CDR3 protein is CAWSDTGTSVPSQYF. Incomplete CDR3 DNA: TGTGCCTGGAGTGATACCGGGACTAGCGTTCCTTCG.

As concerns this clone: The read finishes 3 residues shy of the CDR3 end, and the germline J gene is used to complete it. V usage is TRBV20-1 and J usage is TRBJ2-5, with 13 nucleotides matching TRBD2. This CDR3 has 16 residues. The J segment lost 2 bases and the V segment lost 3 bases, leaving 6 bases of the junction unmatched. Germline V CDR1 and CDR2: DFQATT, SNEGSKA (reference sequence). The sequenced CDR3 bases are TGCAGTGCTAGCGACATACTAGCGGGGGGGCAAGAGACC. This encodes CSASDILAGGQET. The full CDR3 is CSASDILAGGQETQYF.

Worth noting for this clone: The read ends 3 residues shy of where the CDR3 ends; the end is completed using the germline J gene. The chain links TRBV5-5 to TRBJ1-2; D is possibly TRBD1 (5 bases). CDR3 size: 14 residues. Germline V gene data show CDR1 as SGHKS and CDR2 as YYEKEE (reference sequence). Trimming removed 3 bases at V and 0 bases at J, with 9 bases between. The DNA read from the CDR3 is TGTGCCAGCAGCTCGCCAGGGACTAACTATGGC. Its protein product is CASSSPGTNYG. The CDR3 in its entirety is CASSSPGTNYGYTF.

On this clone: Read coverage stops 3 residues before the CDR3 terminus; the germline J gene supplies the remainder. V gene TRBV29-1 combines with J gene TRBJ2-2; TRBD1 might be the D (6 bases). The CDR3 is 17 residues long. The V gene lost 1 base and the J gene lost 7 bases, with 22 bases spanning the gap. The germline V gene has CDR1 SQVTM and CDR2 ANQGSEA. The sequenced part of the CDR3 DNA is TGCAGCGTTGAAGTTGGGGGCCGAAGTATATTTGACGGGGAG. Translation: CSVEVGGRSIFDGE. The full CDR3 is CSVEVGGRSIFDGELFF.

Notes on this clone: The read halts 3 residues ahead of the CDR3 end, with the missing end drawn from the germline J gene. The chain couples TRBV30 to TRBJ2-3; weak D call: TRBD1 (6 bases). CDR1 GTSNPN and CDR2 SVGIG come from the germline V gene (reference sequence). The CDR3 is 14 residues long. CDR3 bases read: TGTGCCTGGAGTGTATTGGGGGCGGGTCAGCCG. Amino acid sequence: CAWSVLGAGQP. From start to end, the CDR3 is CAWSVLGAGQPQYF.

On this clone itself: The read falls 3 residues short of the CDR3 end, and the missing part is taken from the germline J gene. The chain employs TRBV6-1 and TRBJ1-4, with D possibly matching TRBD1 (6 bases). CDR3 length: 18 residues. Germline V gene sequence: CDR1 MNHNS, CDR2 SASEGT. CDR3 loop: CASSELGSGALKNSPLFF. The CDR3 DNA, read in part, is TGTGCCAGCAGTGAACTTGGTTCAGGGGCCCTTAAGAATTCACCA.

Of note for this clone: The CDR3 goes on 3 residues after the read ends, and that part is filled in from the germline J gene. This chain connects TRBV11-3 to TRBJ2-1, with D possibly called TRBD1 or TRBD2 (6 bases each). Germline loops: CDR1 SGHNT, CDR2 YENEEA. V lost 5 bases and J lost 6, with 17 bases in between. The CDR3 sequence is 15 residues long. The CDR3 spells CASSHILGGGNEQFF. CDR3 DNA (partial): TGTGCCAGCAGCCATATACTAGGAGGGGGCAATGAG.

The DNA read from the CDR3 is TGTGCCAGCAGTGCGGCGGCAGGGAGATCCTATAATTCACCG. Translation: CASSAAAGRSYNSP. The full-length CDR3 reads as CASSAAAGRSYNSPLFF. The chain carries TRBV2 and TRBJ2-2; D assignment may be TRBD1 or TRBD2 (5 bases each). The sequence runs out 3 residues before the end of the CDR3; the remainder is reconstructed from the germline J gene. CDR3 size: 17 residues. Germline CDR1 is SNHLY and CDR2 is FYNNEI.

Comment on this clone: The read is 3 residues too short to cover the CDR3 end, so that end is filled in from the germline J gene. V and J are TRBV20-1 and TRBJ2-7, with 7 bases that match TRBD1. In germline, CDR1 is DFQATT, CDR2 SNEGSKA (reference sequence). This CDR3 comprises 13 residues. Unmatched junction bases numbered 6, after V lost 7 bases and J lost 0 bases. The CDR3 DNA, read in part, is TGCAGTGTGGACAGGCCAAGCTCCTACGAG. Its translation is CSVDRPSSYE. The full CDR3 is CSVDRPSSYEQYF.

Points on this clone: The CDR3 is cut off 3 residues early in the read; its end comes from the germline J gene. The V call is TRBV20-1, the J call TRBJ2-1, with 9 bases identical to TRBD2. Germline V lookup: CDR1 DFQATT, CDR2 SNEGSKA (reference sequence). There are 16 residues in the CDR3. Germline trimming cut 6 bases from V and 1 base from J; bases unmatched to any gene: 10. The CDR3 spells CSAQGGSGRSYNEQFF. The covered CDR3 bases are TGCAGTGCCCAGGGAGGGAGCGGGAGGTCCTACAATGAG.

With regard to this clone: The read gets to within 3 residues of the CDR3 end, and the germline J gene fills in the rest. The chain recombines TRBV19 with TRBJ2-5, with 8 bases that match TRBD2. V lost 4 bases and J lost 5; bases outside the gene matches: 6. The CDR3 length is 14 residues. Germline CDR1 is LNHDA and CDR2 is SQIVND (reference sequence). CDR3 DNA (partial): TGTGCCAGTAGTAGTAGCGGGGTTGCGGAGACC. Translated, it gives CASSSSGVAET. The full CDR3 sequence reads CASSSSGVAETQYF. Complete variable domain (other parts from reference TRBV19 and TRBJ2-5): DGGITQSPKYLFRKEGQNVTLSCEQNLNHDAMYWYRQDPGQGLRLIYYSQIVNDFQKGDIAEGYSVSREKKESFPLTVTSAQKNPTAFYLCASSSSGVAETQYFGPGTRLLVL.

Comments on this clone: The CDR3 goes on 3 residues after the read ends, and that part is filled in from the germline J gene. The chain recombines TRBV28 with TRBJ1-1; D gene unclear. CDR1 and CDR2 from the germline V gene are MDHEN and SYDVKM. Trimming removed 2 bases at V and 4 bases at J, with 14 bases between. This CDR3 region has 15 residues. CDR3 DNA, as far as it was read: TGTGCCAGCAGTTTAAAAGCGGGCCAAACCACTGAA. Its protein product is CASSLKAGQTTE. The complete CDR3 sequence is CASSLKAGQTTEAFF.

Points on this clone: The read is 3 residues too short to cover the CDR3 end, so that end is filled in from the germline J gene. The chain joins TRBV6-1 to TRBJ1-2; D remains unclear. The germline CDR1 and CDR2 sequences are MNHNS and SASEGT. The V and J ends lost 2 bases and 4 bases respectively, with 11 bases between them. The CDR3 contains 14 residues. Incomplete CDR3 DNA: TGTGCCAGCAGTGAATATTGGGCGGGCTATGGC. The encoded protein is CASSEYWAGYG. The complete CDR3 protein is CASSEYWAGYGYTF.

With respect to this clone: Coverage ceases 3 residues before the CDR3 finishes, and the germline J gene fills in the end. The chain combines TRBV30 with TRBJ2-1; D is perhaps TRBD2 (7 bases). The germline V and J ends were trimmed by 7 bases and 9 bases, with 13 bases remaining between them. CDR3 length: 11 amino acids. Germline V CDR1 and CDR2: GTSNPN, SVGIG (reference sequence). CDR3 protein: CAYLGGAEQFF. CDR3 DNA, as far as it was read: TGTGCCTACCTGGGGGGGGCTGAG.

Points on this clone: The CDR3 goes on 3 residues after the read ends, and that part is filled in from the germline J gene. The rearrangement joins TRBV6-1 to TRBJ1-1; tentatively, D is TRBD1 (5 bases). Germline CDR1 reads MNHNS; CDR2 reads SASEGT. This CDR3 has 14 amino acids. Trimming removed 3 bases at V and 0 bases at J, with 8 bases between. The CDR3 spells CASSDGGMNTEAFF. Partial CDR3 DNA: TGTGCCAGCAGTGACGGGGGGATGAACACTGAA.

As to this clone: Coverage ceases 3 residues before the CDR3 finishes, and the germline J gene fills in the end. The V and J genes are TRBV6-2 or TRBV6-3 and TRBJ1-2; D is ambiguous. V dropped 6 bases and J dropped 1 base, with 3 bases sitting between them. The CDR3 loop spans 11 amino acids. Germline V gene data show CDR1 as MNHEY and CDR2 as SVGEGT. Partial CDR3 DNA: TGTGCCAGCAGCTATAACTATGGC. Its protein is CASSYNYG. Given in full, the CDR3 is CASSYNYGYTF.

In regard to this clone: The sequence runs out 3 residues before the end of the CDR3; the remainder is reconstructed from the germline J gene. J is TRBJ1-5 and V is TRBV7-6, with D tentatively TRBD1 (5 bases). CDR3 length: 15 residues. The germline V gene has CDR1 SGHVS and CDR2 FNYEAQ. V shed 1 base and J shed 5 bases, with 12 bases lying between them. Incomplete CDR3 DNA: TGTGCCAGCAGCTTAGTGGGGGGATCCGATCAGCCC. Its protein is CASSLVGGSDQP. The complete CDR3 sequence is CASSLVGGSDQPQHF.

Concerning this clone: The CDR3 extends 3 residues past the end of the read, so its final part is completed from the germline J gene. This sequence joins TRBV20-1 and TRBJ2-5; D remains unclear. CDR3 length: 15 residues. V was cut by 0 bases and J by 3 bases, with 14 bases left in between. Germline V gives CDR1 DFQATT, CDR2 SNEGSKA (reference sequence). The CDR3 bases that were read are TGCAGTGCTAGAGATAGACTTCTGGCGGAAGAGACC. Translation: CSARDRLLAEET. The CDR3 in full is CSARDRLLAEETQYF.

Note on this clone: The sequenced fragment ends 3 residues before the CDR3 boundary, so the rest is inferred from the germline J gene. This chain links TRBV20-1 with TRBJ1-2; 7 nucleotides align to TRBD1. Losses at the gene ends were 6 bases for V and 1 base for J; bases not matched to a gene: 5. Germline-derived CDR1 and CDR2 are DFQATT and SNEGSKA (reference sequence). CDR3 length: 13 residues. CDR3 in amino acids: CSAWDSHNYGYTF. Partial CDR3 DNA: TGCAGTGCCTGGGACAGCCATAACTATGGC.

As to this clone: The read ends 3 residues before the CDR3 terminus; that terminus is restored from the germline J gene. The rearrangement links TRBV18 to TRBJ1-4; no firm D call. The germline gives CDR1 KGHSH, CDR2 LQKENI. The CDR3 is 15 residues long. Trimming pared 1 base from V and 7 bases from J, leaving 13 bases between. CDR3 sequence reads: CASSPREGEIEKLFF. CDR3 DNA (partial): TGTGCCAGCTCACCACGAGAGGGCGAAATTGAAAAA.

Worth noting for this clone: The DNA ends 3 residues before the CDR3 does, and the rest of the CDR3 is filled in from the germline J gene. This chain links TRBV7-9 with TRBJ2-3, with a weak D call TRBD2 (5 bases). The V gene lost 2 bases and the J gene lost 4 bases, with 7 bases spanning the gap. CDR1 is SEHNR, CDR2 FQNEAQ, per germline (reference sequence). The CDR3 contains 13 residues. The CDR3 DNA, read in part, is TGTGCCAGCAGCTTAATCGGGGCAGATACG. Amino acid sequence: CASSLIGADT. The entire CDR3 sequence reads CASSLIGADTQYF.